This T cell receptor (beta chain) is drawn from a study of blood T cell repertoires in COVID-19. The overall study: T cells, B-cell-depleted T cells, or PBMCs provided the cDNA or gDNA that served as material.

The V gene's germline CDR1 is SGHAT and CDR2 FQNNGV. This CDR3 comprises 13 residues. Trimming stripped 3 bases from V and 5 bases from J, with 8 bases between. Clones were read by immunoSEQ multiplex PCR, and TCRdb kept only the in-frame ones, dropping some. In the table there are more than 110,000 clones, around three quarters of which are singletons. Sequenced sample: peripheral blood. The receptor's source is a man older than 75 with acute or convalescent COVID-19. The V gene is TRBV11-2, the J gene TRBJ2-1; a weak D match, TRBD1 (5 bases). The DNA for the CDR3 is TGTGCCAGCAGCTTGACAGACGACAATGAGCAGTTCTTC. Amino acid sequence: CASSLTDDNEQFF. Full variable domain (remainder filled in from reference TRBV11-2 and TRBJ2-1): EAGVAQSPRYKIIEKRQSVAFWCNPISGHATLYWYQQILGQGPKLLIQFQNNGVVDDSQLPKDRFSAERLKGVDSTLKIQPAKLEDSAVYLCASSLTDDNEQFFGPGTRLTVL.